The 7 T cell receptor beta chains in this list originate from one sample, sequenced in a study of blood T cell repertoires in COVID-19. Only in-frame clones appear in the TCRdb table, and some are missing; sequencing was by immunoSEQ multiplex PCR. This table holds approximately 80,000 clones, roughly four fifths found once. The sequenced sample was peripheral blood. Receptor source: a man aged 55-75 years with acute or convalescent COVID-19.

The chain couples TRBV7-8 to TRBJ2-7; 7 bases map to TRBD1. This CDR3 has 10 amino acids. V lost 5 bases to trimming and J lost 11 bases; unmatched junction nucleotides: 3. CDR1 and CDR2 (germline): SGHVS, FQNEAQ. DNA for the CDR3: TGTGCCAGCAGCGTCACAGGGGAGTACTTC. This gives the protein CASSVTGEYF. The whole variable domain, filled in from reference TRBV7-8 and TRBJ2-7, reads GAGVSQSPRYKVAKRGQDVALRCDPISGHVSLFWYQQALGQGPEFLTYFQNEAQLDKSGLPSDRFFAERPEGSVSTLKIQRTQQEDSAVYLCASSVTGEYFGPGTRLTVT.

The chain links TRBV10-3 to TRBJ1-2; TRBD1 might be the D (6 bases). Trimming left V 5 bases short and J 2 bases short, with 9 bases between. The CDR3 is made up of 13 amino acids. In germline, CDR1 is ENHRY, CDR2 SYGVKD. CDR3 coding DNA: TGTGCCATCAGTTTTGACAGGAACTATGGCTACACCTTC. It specifies CAISFDRNYGYTF.

The chain links TRBV18 to TRBJ1-6, with D perhaps matching TRBD1 (5 bases). V shed 1 base and J shed 17 bases, with 15 bases lying between them. Germline V CDR1 and CDR2: KGHSH, LQKENI. The CDR3 has 13 amino acids. In nucleotides, the CDR3 is TGTGCCAGCTCACCACAAGGCGGGGGAGGGGTCCACTTT. Its protein product is CASSPQGGGGVHF.

The V call is TRBV13, the J call TRBJ2-7; 7 nucleotides align to TRBD2. The germline CDR1 and CDR2 sequences are PRHDT and FYEKMQ (reference sequence). J was trimmed by 9 bases and V by 5 bases; bases with no gene match: 13. This CDR3 spans 14 amino acids. CDR3 sequence (DNA): TGTGCCAGCAGCGAAGGCGAGACTAGCAGGAGGCAGTACTTC. Translation: CASSEGETSRRQYF.

This clone was recorded only once. The genes are TRBV5-1 and TRBJ1-3; tentatively, D is TRBD1 (5 bases). The germline CDR1 and CDR2 sequences are SGHRS and YFSETQ. Trimming stripped 0 bases from V and 4 bases from J, with 14 bases between. The CDR3 runs 16 residues. The CDR3 DNA sequence: TGCGCCAGCAGCTTGGACCCAGGGCTGACGGGAAACACCATATATTTT. It codes for CASSLDPGLTGNTIYF.

To note about this clone: A junction boundary mismatches the germline segment, possibly from a read error. The CDR3 is CASSLYRGGEYDYTF. The CDR3 nucleotides are TGTGCCAGCAGCTTGTACCGAGGGGGGGAGTATGACTACACCTTC. The V gene is TRBV5-6, the J gene TRBJ1-2, with D perhaps matching TRBD1 (6 bases). CDR3 size: 15 residues. Germline CDR1 SGHDT, CDR2 YYEEEE.

This clone has a handful of counts. DNA of the CDR3: TGTGCCAGTACCCGAGGGATCACTAATGAAAAACTGTTTTTT. Protein product: CASTRGITNEKLFF. The V and J genes are TRBV19 and TRBJ1-4; D remains unclear. V was trimmed by 7 bases and J by 2 bases, leaving 11 bases between them. Germline V gene sequence: CDR1 LNHDA, CDR2 SQIVND (reference sequence). The CDR3 is made up of 14 amino acids.